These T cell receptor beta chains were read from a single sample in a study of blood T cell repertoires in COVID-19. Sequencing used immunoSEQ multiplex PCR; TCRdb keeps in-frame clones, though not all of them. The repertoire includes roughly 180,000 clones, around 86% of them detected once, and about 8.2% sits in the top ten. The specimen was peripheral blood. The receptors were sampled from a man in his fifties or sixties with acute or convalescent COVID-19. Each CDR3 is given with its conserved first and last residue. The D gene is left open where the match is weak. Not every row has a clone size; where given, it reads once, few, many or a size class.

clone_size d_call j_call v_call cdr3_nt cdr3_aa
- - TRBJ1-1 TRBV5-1 TGCGCCAGCAGCTTGGACAGGGAAGCTTTCTTT CASSLDREAFF
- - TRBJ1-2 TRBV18 TGTGCCAGCTCACCAACACCTCTGGGGGGAGAAGGAGGCTACACCTTC CASSPTPLGGEGGYTF
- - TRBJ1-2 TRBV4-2 TGTGCCAGCAGCCCACAGGGAACTGGCTACACCTTC CASSPQGTGYTF
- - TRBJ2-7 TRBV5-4 TGTGCCAGCAGCTGGGGCCAAGCCTACGAGCAGTACTTC CASSWGQAYEQYF
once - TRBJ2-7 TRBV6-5 TGTGCCAGCAGTTACGGGAGCTCCGAGCAGTACTTC CASSYGSSEQYF
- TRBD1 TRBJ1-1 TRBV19 TGTGCCAGTAGTATAGATGCATGGACAGGGTCCACTGAAGCTTTCTTT CASSIDAWTGSTEAFF
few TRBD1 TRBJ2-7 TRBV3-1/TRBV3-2 TGTGCCAGCAGCGCCGGGACAGTCCTCTACGAGCAGTACTTC CASSAGTVLYEQYF
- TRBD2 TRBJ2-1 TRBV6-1 TGTGCCAGCAGTGAATGGTCTAGCGGGTTCACTGGAGGTGAGCAGTTCTTC CASSEWSSGFTGGEQFF
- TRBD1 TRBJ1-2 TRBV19 TGTGCCAGTAGTCCATGGACAGGGACTGGTGGCTACACCTTC CASSPWTGTGGYTF
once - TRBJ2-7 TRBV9 TGTGCCAGCAGCCCCCAGCGCCGGAGATCCGAGCAGTACTTC CASSPQRRRSEQYF
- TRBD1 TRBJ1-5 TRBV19 TGTGCCAGTAAAAAACAGGGGGTGGATCAGCCCCAGCATTTT CASKKQGVDQPQHF
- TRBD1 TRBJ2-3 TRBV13 TGTGCCAGCAGCCCGGGACAGCCCACAGATACGCAGTATTTT CASSPGQPTDTQYF
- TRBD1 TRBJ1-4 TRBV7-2 TGTGCCAGCAGCCGGACAGGGAATGAAAAACTGTTTTTT CASSRTGNEKLFF
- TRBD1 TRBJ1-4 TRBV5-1 TGCGCCAGCAGCTTGGCAGGGACAGGCAATGAAAAACTGTTTTTT CASSLAGTGNEKLFF
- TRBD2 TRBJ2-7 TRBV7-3 TGTGCCAGCAGCTCCGGACTAGCGGGCGCCTACGAGCAGTACTTC CASSSGLAGAYEQYF
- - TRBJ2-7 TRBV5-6 TGTGCCAGCAGCGACAGTGACGAGCAGTACTTC CASSDSDEQYF
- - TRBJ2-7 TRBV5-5 TGTGCCAGCAGCTCAACAGGGTCCATATTCGAGCAGTACTTC CASSSTGSIFEQYF
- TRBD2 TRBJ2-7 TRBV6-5 TGTGCCAGCAGTCGGACTAGCGGGGCTCACGAGCAGTACTTC CASSRTSGAHEQYF
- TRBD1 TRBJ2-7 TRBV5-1 TGCGCCAGCAGCGCTGCTTTTGGGACAGGCTCCTACGAGCAGTACTTC CASSAAFGTGSYEQYF
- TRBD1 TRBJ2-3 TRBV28 TGTGCCAGCAAGAGACAGGGTCTAGTTACAGATACGCAGTATTTT CASKRQGLVTDTQYF
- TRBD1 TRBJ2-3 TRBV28 TGTGCCAGCACCATACCTCTCGGACAGGATAGCACAGATACGCAGTATTTT CASTIPLGQDSTDTQYF
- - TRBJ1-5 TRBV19 TGTGCCAGTAGTCCACGGACACAGCAGGCCGATCAGCCCCAGCATTTT CASSPRTQQADQPQHF
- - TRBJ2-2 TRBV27 TGTGCCAGCAGTTTAGAGCCGGGATCCCCCACCGGGGAGCTGTTTTTT CASSLEPGSPTGELFF
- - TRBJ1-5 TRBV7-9 TGTGCCAGCAGCGCACAGGGAGATCAGCCCCAGCATTTT CASSAQGDQPQHF
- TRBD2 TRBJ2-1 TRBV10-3 TGTGCCATCAGTGAGTCGTTCCTAGCGGGAACCTACAATGAGCAGTTCTTC CAISESFLAGTYNEQFF
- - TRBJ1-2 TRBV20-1 TGCAGTGCTATATTCAGGGAAGGCTACACCTTC CSAIFREGYTF
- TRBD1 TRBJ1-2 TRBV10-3 TGTGCCATCAGTCCCCGACAGGGGGTCTCCTTCTATGGCTACACCTTC CAISPRQGVSFYGYTF
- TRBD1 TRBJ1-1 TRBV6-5 TGTGCCAGCAGTTACCCAGGGGGGACTGAAGCTTTCTTT CASSYPGGTEAFF
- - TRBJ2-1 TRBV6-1 TGTGCCAGCAGTGAAGATGGGGGAGGCTACAATGAGCAGTTCTTC CASSEDGGGYNEQFF
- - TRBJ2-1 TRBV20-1 TGCAGTGCTAGTTTAGCGAGACGAGGCCAGCAGTTCTTC CSASLARRGQQFF
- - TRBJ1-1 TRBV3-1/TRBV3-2 TGTGCCAGCAGCCGGGCGAACACTGAAGCTTTCTTT CASSRANTEAFF
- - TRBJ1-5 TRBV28 TGTGCCAGCAGTACACCGGGCCTACAGGGACCTGGTCAGCCCCAGCATTTT CASSTPGLQGPGQPQHF
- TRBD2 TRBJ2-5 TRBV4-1 TGCGCCAGCAGCCAGGGACTAGCGGAAGAGACCCAGTACTTC CASSQGLAEETQYF
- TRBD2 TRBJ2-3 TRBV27 TGTGCCAGCAGTGAGCGGGAGGGAGTCACAGATACGCAGTATTTT CASSEREGVTDTQYF
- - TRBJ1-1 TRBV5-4 TGTGCCAGCAGCCCGGGAGGAGGGAGGGACTCTAGGGCTTTCTTT CASSPGGGRDSRAFF
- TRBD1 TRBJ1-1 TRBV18 TGTGCCAGCTCACCAGGGACAGGGACTGAAGCTTTCTTT CASSPGTGTEAFF
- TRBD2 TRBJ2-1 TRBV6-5 TGTGCCAGCAACAGCGGGAAAGTCAATGAGCAGTTCTTC CASNSGKVNEQFF
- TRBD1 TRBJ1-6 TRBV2 TGTGCCAGCGCCCTGGGACAGGTTAATAATTCACCCCTCCACTTT CASALGQVNNSPLHF
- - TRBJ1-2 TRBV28 TGTGCCAGCAGTTTGCTACAGAACTATGGCTACACCTTC CASSLLQNYGYTF
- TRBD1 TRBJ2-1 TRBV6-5 TGTGCCAGCAGTACCCGTGGGACAGGGGTCAATGAGCAGTTCTTC CASSTRGTGVNEQFF
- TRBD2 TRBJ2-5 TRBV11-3 TGTGCCAGCAGCTCAGGACTAGCGGACCAAGAGACCCAGTACTTC CASSSGLADQETQYF
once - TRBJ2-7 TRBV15 TGTGCCACCAGCAGAGCCTCACAATCCTACGAGCAGTACTTC CATSRASQSYEQYF
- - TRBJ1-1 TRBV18 TGTGCCAGCTCACCCACGAAAGAAGTAGGGGTAGGAGCTTTCTTT CASSPTKEVGVGAFF
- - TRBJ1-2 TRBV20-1 TGCAGTGCAACGAACAGGAGCGGCTACACCTTC CSATNRSGYTF
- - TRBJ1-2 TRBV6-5 TGTGCCAGCAGCCGGACAGATGGCTACACCTTC CASSRTDGYTF
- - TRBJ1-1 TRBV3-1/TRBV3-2 TGTGCCAGCAGCCAATACCGGGGGGCAAACACTGAAGCTTTCTTT CASSQYRGANTEAFF
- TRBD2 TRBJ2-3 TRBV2 TGTGCCAGCAGCGCTGGGACTAGCTATATCACAGATACGCAGTATTTT CASSAGTSYITDTQYF
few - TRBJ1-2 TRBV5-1 TGCGCCAGCAGCTTGGAAAGCCCTAACTATGGCTACACCTTC CASSLESPNYGYTF
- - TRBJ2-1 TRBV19 TGTGCCAGTAGGCTGGCAGGGCAGCCAAACGAGCAGTTCTTC CASRLAGQPNEQFF
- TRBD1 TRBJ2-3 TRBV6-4 TGTGCCAGCAGTGACGGGGCGACAGGGGGAGGAGATACGCAGTATTTT CASSDGATGGGDTQYF
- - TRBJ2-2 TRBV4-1 TGCGCCAGCAGCCAAGAACCAGCGGGCCGAACCGGGGAGCTGTTTTTT CASSQEPAGRTGELFF
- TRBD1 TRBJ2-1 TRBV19 TGTGCCAGTAGTATAAGTGGGACAGGGCTTTACAATGAGCAGTTCTTC CASSISGTGLYNEQFF
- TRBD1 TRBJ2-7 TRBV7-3 TGTGCCAGCAGCCATCCAATGGACAGGAGCTCCTACGAGCAGTACTTC CASSHPMDRSSYEQYF
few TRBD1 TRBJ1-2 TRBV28 TGTGCCAGCAGTTTTACCGGGACAGGGTATCGCGATGGCTACACCTTC CASSFTGTGYRDGYTF
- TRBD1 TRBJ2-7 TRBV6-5 TGTGCCAGCAGGCCCGGACAGGGCACCTACGAGCAGTACTTC CASRPGQGTYEQYF
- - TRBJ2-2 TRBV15 TGTGCCACCAGCCCACGGGGCACCGGGGAGCTGTTTTTT CATSPRGTGELFF
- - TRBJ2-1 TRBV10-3 TGTGCCATCAGTGAGAGTCAGGGGAAGGGCTCCTACAATGAGCAGTTCTTC CAISESQGKGSYNEQFF